This TCR beta chain appears in the sequencing data of a study of monozygotic twins with inflammatory bowel disease (dated by TCRdb to about 2019). For context, the study as a whole: A total of some 30 monozygotic twin pairs were included in the full study, comprising nine German pairs (four IBD-concordant, five IBD-discordant) and 19 IBD-discordant Danish pairs. Disease-associated traits were sought mainly through comparisons between IBD patients and their genetically identical healthy co-twins within discordant pairs. Each individual had, on average, about 151 000 unique TCRalpha sequences and 181 000 unique TCRbeta sequences available for analysis.

About this clonotype itself: Its binding antigen is unknown.

From each donor, a roughly 2.5 ml peripheral blood sample was collected into PAXgene tubes and stored at -80 degrees C. Total RNA was isolated from whole blood with the PAXgene blood miRNA kit on an automated QIAcube, without T cell sorting. Peripheral blood from monozygotic twin pairs concordant or discordant for inflammatory bowel disease was subjected to deep TCRalpha and TCRbeta repertoire profiling with unique molecular barcoding. Smoking habits were recorded for all twin pairs, and each individual was classified as a current, former or never smoker. Library preparation used 5' RACE. The input for every TCR library was roughly 3.5 ug of total RNA. For each sample, cDNA was synthesized in eight separate reactions using SMARTScribe reverse transcriptase. During cDNA synthesis, template switching was used to introduce unique molecular identifiers that contained a 6-nucleotide sample barcode. Amplification of TCRalpha and TCRbeta cDNA involved two nested PCRs of around 16 and 10 cycles, and each PCR was followed by bead purification. Before amplification, cDNA was treated with uracil DNA-glycosylase and purified using the QIAquick PCR purification kit. The second PCR added Illumina TruSeq-compatible adapters along with sample-specific barcodes. Library quality and concentration were assessed using TapeStation and Qubit, and roughly 5.5 ng of each library was pooled. Sequencing of the pooled libraries was done on an Illumina HiSeq2500 single-index Rapid Run using custom sequencing primers and 2 x 100 bp reads. The authors' pipeline ran thus. MiGEC version 1.2.6 was used for UMI-based consensus assembly, which corrected PCR and sequencing errors. MiXCR version 2.1.1 handled V(D)J alignment, clonotype assembly and CDR3 extraction. Gene usage, clonotype sharing and MAIT/NKT TCR abundance were normalised by analysing the top 1000, 10 000 and 20 000 clonotypes per sample. Diversity was computed as the inverse Simpson index with the vegan R package after downsampling to 27 000 UMIs. Statistical testing used paired Mann-Whitney U tests on the discordant twin pairs and applied Benjamini-Hochberg correction for multiple testing. The reads were reprocessed in TCRdb, with one entry per CDR3 protein sequence and no accompanying DNA. The V and J calls follow TCRdb's processing rather than the paper's. This sample's clone table shows hundreds of thousands of distinct CDR3 sequences. The ten largest clones add up to roughly 5.2% of the sample.

Overall results and qualifications from the work: Differing immunosuppressive treatments among patients may have added background noise and inter-individual variability to the repertoires. Distinction between different T cell subtypes could not be achieved in the analysis. Repertoire similarity did not differ between concordant and discordant twins, which could be due to limited statistical power. The results gave no support for a single strong signal or clonotype linked to IBD. IBD patients had lower TCRbeta repertoire diversity, measured by the inverse Simpson index, than their healthy co-twins. Compared with healthy twins, IBD patients had fewer clonotypes in common with other individuals, a difference most pronounced in patients showing signs of disease activity.

This TCR derives from a human donor with ulcerative colitis or Crohn's disease, or a healthy co-twin of an affected twin (not recorded which). Sequenced input: blood.

The CDR3 has the sequence CSVSRAGTGPSETQYF. The chain links TRBV29-1 with TRBJ2-5; TCRdb outputs TRBD1, but without DNA this stays unchecked. The CDR3, cysteine through phenylalanine, is 16 amino acids long. DNA is not on record. For CDR1 and CDR2, the germline V gene lists SQVTM and ANQGSEA.